Listed here are 31 T cell receptor beta chains from one sample, sequenced in a study of blood T cell repertoires in COVID-19. Assay: immunoSEQ multiplex PCR; the TCRdb copy retains only in-frame clones and omits some. The profile shows 70,000 or so clones, 90% of them singletons. Sequenced sample: peripheral blood. Receptors were obtained from a woman aged 18 to 35 with acute or convalescent COVID-19.

V and J are TRBV2 and TRBJ1-5; D uncertain. There are 14 residues in the CDR3. Germline CDR1 is SNHLY and CDR2 is FYNNEI. V lost 6 bases, J lost 1 base, and 10 bases lay in between. DNA of the CDR3: TGTGCCAGCAGCGTGGGAGGGAGCAATCAGCCCCAGCATTTT. Residues: CASSVGGSNQPQHF.

The rearrangement joins TRBV2 to TRBJ1-1; D possibly corresponds to TRBD1 (5 bases). The V end lost 11 bases, the J end lost 1 base, and 17 bases lay between the germline ends. Germline values: CDR1 SNHLY, CDR2 FYNNEI. The CDR3 consists of 14 residues. Written as DNA, the CDR3 is TGTGCCTGCGGCGGGGCGGACAAGAACACTGAAGCTTTCTTT. It specifies CACGGADKNTEAFF. The complete variable domain, with remaining parts taken from reference TRBV2 and TRBJ1-1, reads EPEVTQTPSHQVTQMGQEVILRCVPISNHLYFYWYRQILGQKVEFLVSFYNNEISEKSEIFDDQFSVERPDGSNFTLKIRSTKLEDSAMYFCACGGADKNTEAFFGQGTRLTVV.

The genes are TRBV27 and TRBJ2-1; 10 nucleotides agree with TRBD2. Trimming took 6 bases from V and 7 from J; bases not matched to a gene: 12. The V gene's germline CDR1 is MNHEY and CDR2 SMNVEV (reference sequence). This CDR3 region has 16 residues. The CDR3, as DNA: TGTGCCAGCAGCCCGGTTGTAGCGGGGGGTAAGAATGAGCAGTTCTTC. This sequence encodes CASSPVVAGGKNEQFF.

In its sample, this clone was seen once. The V call is TRBV6-2 or TRBV6-3, the J call TRBJ2-2; D possibly corresponds to TRBD1 (6 bases). This CDR3 has 13 residues. Trimming cost V 6 bases and J 6 bases, with 11 bases left between them. Germline CDR1 reads MNHEY; CDR2 reads SVGEGT. CDR3 sequence: CASSWTVPGELFF. In DNA form, the CDR3 reads TGTGCCAGCAGCTGGACAGTGCCCGGGGAGCTGTTTTTT.

This chain links TRBV5-4 with TRBJ1-4; TRBD1 agrees at 10 bases. The CDR3 runs to 14 residues. With 3 bases clipped from V and 7 bases from J, the junction kept 3 bases outside the gene matches. Germline V lookup: CDR1 SGHNT, CDR2 YYREEE (reference sequence). The CDR3 DNA sequence: TGTGCCAGCAGCTCCGGGACAGGGGTTGAAAAACTGTTTTTT. Translating it yields CASSSGTGVEKLFF.

This chain links TRBV6-2 or TRBV6-3 with TRBJ2-2; TRBD1 matches 8 bases. Germline CDR1 and CDR2: MNHEY and SVGEGT. This CDR3 is built from 16 residues. V gave up 0 bases and J gave up 5 bases; unmatched junction bases: 5. The CDR3 reads CASSYSPGGATGELFF. The CDR3 DNA sequence: TGTGCCAGCAGTTACTCTCCAGGGGGCGCGACCGGGGAGCTGTTTTTT.

The chain links TRBV5-6 to TRBJ1-3; tentative D call: TRBD1 (5 bases). CDR1 is SGHDT, CDR2 YYEEEE, per germline. The CDR3 contains 16 residues. Trimming shortened V by 4 bases and J by 3 bases, and 17 bases separated the two germline ends. This CDR3 reads CASSREQGLGGNTIYF. The CDR3 region has the DNA TGTGCCAGCAGCCGCGAGCAGGGATTAGGTGGAAACACCATATATTTT.

The rearrangement links TRBV7-2 to TRBJ2-7; 13 positions match TRBD2. This CDR3 region has 17 residues. With V trimmed by 5 bases and J by 3 bases, 10 bases remained unmatched. CDR1 is SGHTA, CDR2 FQGNSA, per germline. In nucleotides, the CDR3 is TGTGCCAGCAGCCCAGGCCGGACTAGCGGGAGACGCTACGAGCAGTACTTC. It codes for CASSPGRTSGRRYEQYF.

This chain connects TRBV7-2 to TRBJ2-7, with TRBD2 matching 7 bases. CDR1 and CDR2 from the germline V gene are SGHTA and FQGNSA. The trim removed 0 bases at V and 4 bases at J, leaving 15 bases unmatched. CDR3 length: 18 residues. The CDR3 spells CASSLAASGTSTDYEQYF. CDR3 DNA: TGTGCCAGCAGCTTAGCGGCTAGCGGAACCTCAACGGATTACGAGCAGTACTTC.

This chain connects TRBV6-1 to TRBJ2-4; possible D gene TRBD1, 6 bases. CDR1 is MNHNS, CDR2 SASEGT, per germline. V was shortened by 1 base and J by 9 bases, with 10 bases between the two germline ends. The CDR3 runs to 13 residues. CDR3 sequence reads: CASSEGQGIIQYF. The DNA for the CDR3 is TGTGCCAGCAGTGAAGGGCAGGGGATCATTCAGTACTTC.

The rearrangement links TRBV6-1 to TRBJ2-3; D gene ambiguous. The germline CDR1 and CDR2 sequences are MNHNS and SASEGT. This CDR3 is built from 14 residues. The germline V and J ends were trimmed by 3 bases and 4 bases, with 11 bases remaining between them. CDR3 sequence: CASSDIFPADTQYF. CDR3 sequence (DNA): TGTGCCAGCAGTGATATCTTTCCGGCAGATACGCAGTATTTT.

The chain links TRBV6-5 to TRBJ2-7; D is perhaps TRBD1 (5 bases). V lost 7 bases and J 4 bases, leaving 17 bases between the germline ends. Germline values: CDR1 MNHEY, CDR2 SVGAGI. The CDR3 consists of 14 residues. CDR3 residues: CASKEGHSRYEQYF. The CDR3 bases are TGTGCCAGCAAGGAAGGACACAGTAGGTACGAGCAGTACTTC.

The chain joins TRBV28 to TRBJ1-1; D uncertain. The CDR3 sequence is 13 residues long. Between the trimmed V and J ends, which lost 7 bases and 5 bases, there was a span of 14 bases. The V gene's germline CDR1 is MDHEN and CDR2 SYDVKM. Here the CDR3 DNA reads TGTGCCAGCATTCGAGAAGCATGGACTGAAGCTTTCTTT. Protein product: CASIREAWTEAFF.

The chain has TRBV7-9 and TRBJ2-5, with TRBD1 as a possible D gene (6 bases). V lost 5 bases, J lost 4 bases, and 17 bases lay in between. Germline CDR1 is SEHNR and CDR2 is FQNEAQ (reference sequence). There are 15 residues in the CDR3. CDR3 sequence (DNA): TGTGCCAGCAGCCTAGGACAGAATAGCCGAGAGACCCAGTACTTC. Its protein is CASSLGQNSRETQYF.

This chain joins TRBV6-2 or TRBV6-3 and TRBJ2-3; 7 nucleotides agree with TRBD2. The CDR3 totals 14 residues. V was clipped by 5 bases and J by 2 bases; unmatched bases: 4. Germline V gives CDR1 MNHEY, CDR2 SVGEGT. The CDR3 loop reads CASSPGLVTDTQYF. CDR3 DNA sequence: TGTGCCAGCAGTCCAGGACTAGTCACAGATACGCAGTATTTT.

V and J are TRBV6-5 and TRBJ1-2; 8 bases are a match to TRBD1. The ends lost 3 bases at V and 5 bases at J; junction bases unmatched: 8. The length of the CDR3 is 15 residues. Germline CDR1 MNHEY, CDR2 SVGAGI. CDR3 nucleotides: TGTGCCAGCAGTTATAGTCCACAGGGGGATTATGGCTACACCTTC. Its translation is CASSYSPQGDYGYTF.

This chain links TRBV7-9 with TRBJ2-2, with D uncertain. Germline CDR1 reads SEHNR; CDR2 reads FQNEAQ (reference sequence). V lost 3 bases to trimming and J lost 5 bases, with 7 bases between them. CDR3 length equals 13 residues. The CDR3 reads CASSFLATGELFF. Written as DNA, the CDR3 is TGTGCCAGCAGCTTTCTGGCTACCGGGGAGCTGTTTTTT.

The gene calls are TRBV2 and TRBJ1-6; TRBD1 agrees at 8 bases. With V trimmed by 4 bases and J by 9 bases, 8 bases remained unmatched. Germline V gives CDR1 SNHLY, CDR2 FYNNEI. CDR3 length: 15 amino acids. CDR3 in amino acids: CASSVGQGAPSPLHF. The CDR3 nucleotides are TGTGCCAGCAGTGTGGGGCAGGGGGCGCCTTCACCCCTCCACTTT.

In nucleotides, the CDR3 is TGTGCCTGGAGTGAAACAGTTGTTAATTCACCCCTCCACTTT. Translated, it gives CAWSETVVNSPLHF. The chain uses TRBV30 and TRBJ1-6; no clear D gene. CDR3 size: 14 residues. CDR1 is GTSNPN and CDR2 is SVGIG in the germline V gene (reference sequence). Trimming pared 1 base from V and 6 bases from J, leaving 10 bases between.

The rearrangement uses TRBV19 and TRBJ1-1, with TRBD1 identical over 7 bases. V dropped 9 bases and J dropped 3; count of bases not matched to a gene: 4. The CDR3 totals 12 residues. Germline CDR1 is LNHDA and CDR2 is SQIVND (reference sequence). The chain's CDR3 is CASRDRDTEAFF. In DNA form, the CDR3 reads TGTGCCAGCCGGGACAGAGACACTGAAGCTTTCTTT. Together with reference TRBV19 and TRBJ1-1, the CDR3 gives the full variable domain: DGGITQSPKYLFRKEGQNVTLSCEQNLNHDAMYWYRQDPGQGLRLIYYSQIVNDFQKGDIAEGYSVSREKKESFPLTVTSAQKNPTAFYLCASRDRDTEAFFGQGTRLTVV.

Only a few counts were recorded for this clone. The chain links TRBV7-9 to TRBJ2-3, with 10 bases identical to TRBD2. The length of the CDR3 is 16 residues. V dropped 2 bases and J dropped 5; count of bases not matched to a gene: 7. The germline V gene has CDR1 SEHNR and CDR2 FQNEAQ (reference sequence). CDR3 sequence: CASSLFLAGAQDTQYF. As DNA, the CDR3 is TGTGCCAGCAGCTTATTCCTAGCGGGAGCCCAAGATACGCAGTATTTT.

The V gene is TRBV15, the J gene TRBJ2-2; 7 bases are shared with TRBD2. Germline values: CDR1 LNHNV, CDR2 YYDKDF (reference sequence). Unmatched junction bases numbered 5, after V lost 6 bases and J lost 1 base. The CDR3 loop spans 15 amino acids. The CDR3 DNA reads as TGTGCCACCAGGACCCTAGCGGTGAACACCGGGGAGCTGTTTTTT. Translated, it gives CATRTLAVNTGELFF. Full variable domain (remainder filled in from reference TRBV15 and TRBJ2-2): DAMVIQNPRYQVTQFGKPVTLSCSQTLNHNVMYWYQQKSSQAPKLLFHYYDKDFNNEADTPDNFQSRRPNTSFCFLDIRSPGLGDTAMYLCATRTLAVNTGELFFGEGSRLTVL.

The CDR3, as DNA: TGCAGCGTTGAAGAGGGAGGGCCCGGGGTCTATGGCTACACCTTC. Translation: CSVEEGGPGVYGYTF. The chain carries TRBV29-1 and TRBJ1-2, with D hard to call. The CDR3 spans 15 residues. The V end was cut by 0 bases, the J end by 4 bases, with 15 bases between. Germline V gene lookup returns CDR1 SQVTM and CDR2 ANQGSEA. The full variable domain, rest sourced from reference TRBV29-1 and TRBJ1-2, is SAVISQKPSRDICQRGTSLTIQCQVDSQVTMMFWYRQQPGQSLTLIATANQGSEATYESGFVIDKFPISRPNLTFSTLTVSNMSPEDSSIYLCSVEEGGPGVYGYTFGSGTRLTVV.

The rearrangement joins TRBV18 to TRBJ2-2, with D tentatively TRBD2 (5 bases). Per germline, CDR1 KGHSH and CDR2 LQKENI. V gave up 5 bases and J gave up 1 base, with 14 bases separating them. The CDR3 has 16 amino acids. CDR3 loop: CASSISPGGNTGELFF. The CDR3, as DNA: TGTGCCAGCTCAATATCCCCCGGAGGGAACACCGGGGAGCTGTTTTTT.

This chain connects TRBV5-1 to TRBJ1-6; no reliable D call. Trimming removed 0 bases from V and 8 bases from J, with 6 bases in between. In germline, CDR1 is SGHRS, CDR2 YFSETQ. The CDR3 covers 13 residues. CDR3 in DNA: TGCGCCAGCAGCTTGGCAGAGGATTCACCCCTCCACTTT. Encoded protein: CASSLAEDSPLHF.

The chain has TRBV20-1 and TRBJ1-2; no clear D. This CDR3 contains 11 residues. Germline V gene data show CDR1 as DFQATT and CDR2 as SNEGSKA (reference sequence). The germline V and J ends were trimmed by 6 bases and 6 bases, with 11 bases remaining between them. The CDR3 nucleotides read TGCAGTGCCAGACGCGATGATGGCTACACCTTC. Its protein is CSARRDDGYTF.

The chain carries TRBV12-3 or TRBV12-4 and TRBJ1-5, with D hard to call. V was clipped by 6 bases and J by 4 bases, with 7 bases between them. CDR3 size: 12 residues. The CDR3 DNA sequence: TGTGCCAGCAGCCCCGAGAATCAGCCCCAGCATTTT. Protein product: CASSPENQPQHF.

The chain combines TRBV5-1 with TRBJ2-7; TRBD2 matches 8 bases. The CDR3 runs to 14 residues. The V and J ends lost 7 bases and 3 bases, in that order; junction bases with no gene match: 9. From germline, CDR1 is SGHRS and CDR2 YFSETQ. CDR3 DNA: TGCGCCAGCTCCCTCTTTAGCGGGAACTACGAGCAGTACTTC. Its translation is CASSLFSGNYEQYF.

This sequence joins TRBV24-1 and TRBJ1-3, with 7 bases that match TRBD1. CDR3 length equals 15 residues. V lost 5 bases, J lost 0 bases, and 3 bases stayed unmatched. From germline, CDR1 is KGHDR and CDR2 SFDVKD. The CDR3 DNA is TGTGCCACCAGTGCCGGGACAGCCTCTGGAAACACCATATATTTT. Translating it yields CATSAGTASGNTIYF.

The genes are TRBV7-9 and TRBJ2-3; D is perhaps TRBD1 (6 bases). The V end was cut by 5 bases, the J end by 8 bases, with 17 bases between. This CDR3 has 14 amino acids. Looked up from germline, CDR1 is SEHNR and CDR2 is FQNEAQ (reference sequence). The CDR3, as DNA: TGTGCCAGCAGCGCGGACAGACAAGGCGGTACGCAGTATTTT. Residues: CASSADRQGGTQYF.

The chain joins TRBV2 to TRBJ1-5, with 7 bases fitting TRBD1. Germline trimming cut 3 bases from V and 2 bases from J; bases unmatched to any gene: 4. The germline V gene has CDR1 SNHLY and CDR2 FYNNEI. The CDR3 is 15 residues long. CDR3 nucleotide sequence: TGTGCCAGCAGTGAGGTAGACAGGGGCAATCAGCCCCAGCATTTT. It encodes CASSEVDRGNQPQHF.